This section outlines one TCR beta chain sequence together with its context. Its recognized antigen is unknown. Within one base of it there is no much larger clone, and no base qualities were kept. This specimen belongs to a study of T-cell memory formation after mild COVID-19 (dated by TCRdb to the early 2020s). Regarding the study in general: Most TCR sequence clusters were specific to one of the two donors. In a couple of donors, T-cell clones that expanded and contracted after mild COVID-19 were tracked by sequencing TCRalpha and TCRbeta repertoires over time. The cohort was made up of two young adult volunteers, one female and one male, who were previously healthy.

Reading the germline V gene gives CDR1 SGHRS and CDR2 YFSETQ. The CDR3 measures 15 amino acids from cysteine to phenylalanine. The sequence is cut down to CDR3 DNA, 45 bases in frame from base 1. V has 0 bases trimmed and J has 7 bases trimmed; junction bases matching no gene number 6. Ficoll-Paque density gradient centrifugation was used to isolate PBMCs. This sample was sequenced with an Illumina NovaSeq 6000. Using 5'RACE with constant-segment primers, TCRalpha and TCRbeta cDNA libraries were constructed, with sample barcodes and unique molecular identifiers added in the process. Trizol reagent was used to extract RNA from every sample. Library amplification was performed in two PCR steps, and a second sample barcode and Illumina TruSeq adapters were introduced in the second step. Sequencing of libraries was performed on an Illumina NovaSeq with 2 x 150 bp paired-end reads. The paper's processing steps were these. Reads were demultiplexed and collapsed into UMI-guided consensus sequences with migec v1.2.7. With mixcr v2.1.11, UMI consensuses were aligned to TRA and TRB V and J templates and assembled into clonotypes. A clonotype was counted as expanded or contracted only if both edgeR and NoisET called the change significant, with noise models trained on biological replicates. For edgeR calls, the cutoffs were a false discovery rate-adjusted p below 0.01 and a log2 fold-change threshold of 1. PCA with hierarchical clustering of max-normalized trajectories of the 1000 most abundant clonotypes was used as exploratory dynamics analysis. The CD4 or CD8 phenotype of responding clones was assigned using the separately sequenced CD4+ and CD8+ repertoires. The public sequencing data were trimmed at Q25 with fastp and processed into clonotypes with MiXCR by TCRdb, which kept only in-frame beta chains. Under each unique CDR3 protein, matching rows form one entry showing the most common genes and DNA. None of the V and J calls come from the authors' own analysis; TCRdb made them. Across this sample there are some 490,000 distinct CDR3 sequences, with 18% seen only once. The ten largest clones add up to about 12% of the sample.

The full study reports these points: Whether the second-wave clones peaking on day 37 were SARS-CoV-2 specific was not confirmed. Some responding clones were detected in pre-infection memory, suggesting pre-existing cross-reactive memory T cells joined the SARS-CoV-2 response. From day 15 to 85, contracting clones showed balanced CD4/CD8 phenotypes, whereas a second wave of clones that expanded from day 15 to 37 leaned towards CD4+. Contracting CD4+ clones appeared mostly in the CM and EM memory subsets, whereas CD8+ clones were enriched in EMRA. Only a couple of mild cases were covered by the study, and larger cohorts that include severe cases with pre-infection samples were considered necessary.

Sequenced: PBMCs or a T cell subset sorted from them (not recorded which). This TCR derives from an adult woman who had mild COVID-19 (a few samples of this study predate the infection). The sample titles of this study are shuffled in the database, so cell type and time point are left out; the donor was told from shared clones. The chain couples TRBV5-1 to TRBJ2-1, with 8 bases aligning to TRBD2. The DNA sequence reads TGCGCCAGCAGCTTGGGAGCGGGAGTGAGGAATGAGCAGTTCTTC. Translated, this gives CASSLGAGVRNEQFF.